This TCR beta chain was found in a study of blood T cell repertoires in COVID-19. Study-level background: PBMCs, B-cell-depleted T cells, or T cells provided the cDNA or gDNA that made up the material.

Authors' processing steps: Reference gene primers were amplified, and this amplification served to estimate nucleated cell counts. Assay: immunoSEQ multiplex PCR; the TCRdb copy retains only in-frame clones and omits some. V and J calls and clone size are copied from that table; D and trimming were computed from the DNA. The sample shows about 110,000 clones, over 80% of them seen only once. This clone counts as large. The germline V gene has CDR1 MDHEN and CDR2 SYDVKM. This CDR3 contains 17 residues. V lost 6 bases and J 4 bases, leaving 24 bases between the germline ends. The chain joins TRBV28 to TRBJ2-5; a weak D match, TRBD1 (5 bases). The receptor was isolated from a woman aged 60-75 years with acute or convalescent COVID-19. Specimen: peripheral blood. The CDR3 loop reads CASSMGPGLSGGETQYF. The CDR3 coding sequence is TGTGCCAGCAGCATGGGCCCAGGGCTTTCTGGTGGAGAGACCCAGTACTTC.